The entry that follows covers one TCR beta chain sequence. The data are from a study of blood T cell repertoires in COVID-19. The wider study: Cohort 3 donors were reported recovered after two negative PCRs, clearance, or symptom resolution.

In germline, CDR1 is MDHEN, CDR2 SYDVKM. V lost 2 bases to trimming and J lost 4 bases, with 14 bases between them. The CDR3 covers 15 residues. Some clones are missing from TCRdb's copy, which holds only in-frame ones; the method was immunoSEQ multiplex PCR. This table has 200,000 to 250,000 clones, over 75% appearing once. The receptor comes from a man aged 25 to 45 in a cohort exposed to, infected with or recovered from COVID-19 (not recorded which). Sample: PBMCs or T cells enriched from blood (not recorded which). The chain combines TRBV28 with TRBJ1-1; D gene ambiguous. CDR3: CASSLNPGSLTEAFF. In nucleotides, the CDR3 is TGTGCCAGCAGTTTAAACCCGGGTTCTCTCACTGAAGCTTTCTTT.